This entry is about one T cell receptor beta chain. Its cognate antigen is unknown. This entry belongs to a study of OX40 agonist ivuxolimab in advanced cancers. General study points: With doses of 0.1 to 3.0 mg/kg, CD4+ and CD8+ blood T cells had undergone clonal expansion by week 6.

The repertoire was sequenced with immunoSEQ multiplex PCR; TCRdb's copy has only in-frame clones and lacks some. The sample contains 60,000 to 75,000 clones, 65% to 85% of which appear only once. This CDR3 region has 13 residues. The trim removed 4 bases at V and 8 bases at J, leaving 6 bases unmatched. Per germline, CDR1 MNHEY and CDR2 SVGAGI. The sequence derives from an adult with an advanced solid tumor such as melanoma, head and neck, liver or kidney cancer. The sequencing used CD4+ or CD8+ T cells sorted from blood, collected in a trial of the OX40 agonist ivuxolimab. This sequence joins TRBV6-5 and TRBJ1-2; 8 bases are a match to TRBD1. CDR3 protein: CASSSRTGKGYTF. CDR3 in DNA: TGTGCCAGCAGTTCGAGGACAGGGAAGGGCTACACCTTC.